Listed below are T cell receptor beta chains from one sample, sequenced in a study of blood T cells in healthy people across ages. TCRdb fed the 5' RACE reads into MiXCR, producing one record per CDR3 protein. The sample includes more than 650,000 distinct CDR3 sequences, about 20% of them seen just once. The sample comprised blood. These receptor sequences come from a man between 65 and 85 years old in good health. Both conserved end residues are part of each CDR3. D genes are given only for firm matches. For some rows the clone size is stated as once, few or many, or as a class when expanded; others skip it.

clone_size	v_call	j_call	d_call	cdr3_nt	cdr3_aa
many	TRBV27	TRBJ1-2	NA	TGTGCCAGCAGTTATGGCTACACCTTC	CASSYGYTF
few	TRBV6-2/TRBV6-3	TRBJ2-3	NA	TGTGCCAGCAGTTACGATGGAGATACGCAGTATTTT	CASSYDGDTQYF
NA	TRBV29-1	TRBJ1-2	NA	TGCAGCGTTGCCCCTATTGACAGATTTAATGGCTACACCTTC	CSVAPIDRFNGYTF
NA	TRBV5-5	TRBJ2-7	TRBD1	TGTGCCAGCAGCTTGGCTTTTGGACAGGGGCAAGACGAGCAGTACTTC	CASSLAFGQGQDEQYF
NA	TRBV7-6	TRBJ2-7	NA	TGTGCCAGCAGCTTAGGGGACGGTTCCTACGAGCAGTACTTC	CASSLGDGSYEQYF
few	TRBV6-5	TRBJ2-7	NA	TGTGCCAGCAGTGATAGTCTCGAGCAGTACTTC	CASSDSLEQYF
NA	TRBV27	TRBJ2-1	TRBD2	TGTGCCAGCACCCTAGCGGGACTGGTCAATGAGCAGTTCTTC	CASTLAGLVNEQFF
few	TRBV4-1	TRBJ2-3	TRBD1	TGCGCCAGCAGTGCAACCCCGCGACAGGGGAGCACAGATACGCAGTATTTT	CASSATPRQGSTDTQYF
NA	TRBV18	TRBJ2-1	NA	TGTGCCAGCTCACCCCAGGGTACCAATGAGCAGTTCTTC	CASSPQGTNEQFF
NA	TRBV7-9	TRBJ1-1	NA	TGTGCCAGCGGACCTAGGGTAGACACTGAAGCTTTCTTT	CASGPRVDTEAFF
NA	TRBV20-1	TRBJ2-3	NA	TGCAGTGCACCGGGACTCGGCACAGATACGCAGTATTTT	CSAPGLGTDTQYF
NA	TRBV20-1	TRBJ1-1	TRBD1	TGCAGTGCGCCCAAAGGGGGCTTAGCTGGAGCTTTCTTT	CSAPKGGLAGAFF
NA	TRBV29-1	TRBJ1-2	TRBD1	TGCAGCGTTGGGGACAGGGTCTTCTCGGGCTACACCTTC	CSVGDRVFSGYTF
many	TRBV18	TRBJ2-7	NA	TGTGCCAGCTCACCACCTGGACCGCTCGTCGCCGAGCAGTACTTC	CASSPPGPLVAEQYF
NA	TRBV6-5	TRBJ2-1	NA	TGTGCCAGCGCCCCGGTGGGGGGAAGCAATGAGCAGTTCTTC	CASAPVGGSNEQFF
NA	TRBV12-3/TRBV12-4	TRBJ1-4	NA	TGTGCCAGCAGTTTGAGGAACAGATATGAAAAACTGTTTTTT	CASSLRNRYEKLFF
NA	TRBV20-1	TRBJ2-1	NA	TGCGGTGCTAGAGTTCCTGTACTTAGACAGGATTTCAATGAGCAGTTCTTC	CGARVPVLRQDFNEQFF
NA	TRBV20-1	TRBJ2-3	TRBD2	TGCAGTGCTCCTGGACTAGGGGAGGCCACAGATACGCAGTATTTT	CSAPGLGEATDTQYF
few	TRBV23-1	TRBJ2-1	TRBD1	TGCGCCAGCAGTCAATCGGACAGGACGAAATACAATGAGCAGTTCTTC	CASSQSDRTKYNEQFF
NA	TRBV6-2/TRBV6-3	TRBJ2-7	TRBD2	TGTGCCAGCAGTTACGGGACTAGCGCCTACGAGCAGTACTTC	CASSYGTSAYEQYF
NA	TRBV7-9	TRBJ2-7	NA	TGTGCCAGGGAACCACACACGACAGGTCCTCTAGCCTACGAGCAGTACTTC	CAREPHTTGPLAYEQYF
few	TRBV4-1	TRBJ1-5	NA	TGCGCCAGCAGCCAAGAAGGGTTACAGCCCCAGCATTTT	CASSQEGLQPQHF
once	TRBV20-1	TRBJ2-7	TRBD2	TGCAGTGCCCTAGGGGCTAGCGGGGTTCCCTACGAGCAGTACTTC	CSALGASGVPYEQYF
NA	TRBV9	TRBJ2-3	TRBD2	TGTGCCAGCAGCGTAGACGGGAGGGCCGGCACAGATACGCAGTATTTT	CASSVDGRAGTDTQYF
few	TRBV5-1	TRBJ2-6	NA	TGCGCCAGCAGCCATGACATCTCTGGGGCCAACGTCCTGACTTTC	CASSHDISGANVLTF
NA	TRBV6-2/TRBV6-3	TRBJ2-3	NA	TGTGCCAGCTGCCGAATTGTTAGCACAGATACGCAGTATTTT	CASCRIVSTDTQYF
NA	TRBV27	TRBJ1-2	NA	TGTGCCAGCAGGAACAGGGAAAACTATGGCTACACCTTC	CASRNRENYGYTF
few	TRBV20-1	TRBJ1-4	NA	TGCAGTGCTGATCCAGGGACTGCTAATGAAAAACTGTTTTTT	CSADPGTANEKLFF
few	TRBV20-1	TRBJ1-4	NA	TGCAGTGCTAGAGATTTGATAAGGGGACGAGGGGAAAAACTGTTTTTT	CSARDLIRGRGEKLFF
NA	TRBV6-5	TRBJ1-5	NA	TGTGCCAGCAGCCCTATCTACTCAGGGGATCAGCCCCAGCATTTT	CASSPIYSGDQPQHF
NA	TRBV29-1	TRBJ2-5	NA	TGCAGCGTAACCAACTGGGTGGGTGAGACCCAGTACTTC	CSVTNWVGETQYF
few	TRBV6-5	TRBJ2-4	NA	TGTGCCAGCAGTTACGGGATAGCCAAAAACATTCAGTACTTC	CASSYGIAKNIQYF
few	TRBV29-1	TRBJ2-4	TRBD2	TGCAGCGTTGCTTGGCTAGCGGGAAACATTCAGTACTTC	CSVAWLAGNIQYF
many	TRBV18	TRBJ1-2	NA	TGTGCCAGCTCACCATTCGAGGTCAGGGATGGCTACACCTTC	CASSPFEVRDGYTF
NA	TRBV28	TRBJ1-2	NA	TGTGCCAGCAGTTTTCATTCGGGGCCTGCGGACTATGGCTACACCTTC	CASSFHSGPADYGYTF
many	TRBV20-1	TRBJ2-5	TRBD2	TGCAGTGCCCAGACTAGCGGGGCAGGCGAGACCCAGTACTTC	CSAQTSGAGETQYF
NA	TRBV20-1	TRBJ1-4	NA	TGCAGTGCTAGAGGGACCGGGTTTTGGGAAAAACTGTTTTTT	CSARGTGFWEKLFF
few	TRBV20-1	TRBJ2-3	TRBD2	TGCAGTGCTAGCCTTGGACTAGCGGGGTTTTGGGCAGATACGCAGTATTTT	CSASLGLAGFWADTQYF
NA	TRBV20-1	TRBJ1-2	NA	TGCAGTGCAGGGTTACCTTCGGGTGGCTACACCTTC	CSAGLPSGGYTF
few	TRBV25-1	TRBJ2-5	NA	TGTGCCAGCAGTGAAACAGCGACCAGGACCCAGTACTTC	CASSETATRTQYF